One and the same sample provided the 5 T cell receptor beta chains below, sequenced in a study of blood T cell repertoires in COVID-19. TCRdb's copy holds only in-frame clones and misses some; the assay was immunoSEQ multiplex PCR. The sample yields 45,000 to 60,000 clones, approximately 91% seen once. What was sequenced was peripheral blood. These receptor sequences come from a man over 45 with active COVID-19.

The chain uses TRBV4-2 and TRBJ2-2; D may be TRBD2 (5 bases). The V end was cut by 4 bases, the J end by 0 bases, with 12 bases between. The CDR3 has 16 amino acids. Germline V gives CDR1 LGHNA, CDR2 YNFKEQ. The CDR3 region has the DNA TGTGCCAGCAGCCCTCGGGGAGAGACGAACACCGGGGAGCTGTTTTTT. Translating gives CASSPRGETNTGELFF.

This clone was recorded once. The chain recombines TRBV11-3 with TRBJ2-7; D not certain. CDR1 SGHNT and CDR2 YENEEA come from the germline V gene. The V and J ends lost 0 bases and 1 base respectively, with 16 bases between them. The CDR3 extends over 17 amino acids. The CDR3 protein is CASSLEFSSPSSYEQYF. CDR3 bases: TGTGCCAGCAGCTTAGAGTTCTCGAGCCCTTCGTCCTACGAGCAGTACTTC.

This chain joins TRBV19 and TRBJ1-4, with 7 bases fitting TRBD1. CDR3 length equals 16 residues. The trim removed 7 bases at V and 3 bases at J, leaving 11 bases unmatched. CDR1 is LNHDA, CDR2 SQIVND, per germline (reference sequence). CDR3 sequence reads: CASKRRGDVANEKLFF. CDR3 nucleotide sequence: TGTGCCAGTAAGCGCAGGGGGGATGTTGCTAATGAAAAACTGTTTTTT.

The chain couples TRBV23-1 to TRBJ2-4; 7 bases are shared with TRBD2. TRBV23-1 is flagged as an ORF with uncertain function. Trimming took 7 bases from V and 8 from J; bases not matched to a gene: 8. The CDR3 length is 13 residues. CDR3 sequence (DNA): TGCGCCAGCACGTTGGCGGGGGTGGACATTCAGTACTTC. Translating gives CASTLAGVDIQYF.

This clone has a handful of counts. The chain couples TRBV4-3 to TRBJ1-1; D gene uncertain. The V and J ends lost 2 bases and 4 bases respectively, with 11 bases between them. The CDR3 has 14 residues. Per germline, CDR1 LGHNA and CDR2 YSLEER. The DNA for the CDR3 is TGCGCCAGCAGCCAACGGCCGACGGGCACTGAAGCTTTCTTT. Amino acid sequence: CASSQRPTGTEAFF.